The rows below give T cell receptor beta chains drawn from one sample of a study of cytomegalovirus exposure and HLA in healthy donors. Libraries were prepared by immunoSEQ multiplex PCR; TCRdb keeps only in-frame clonotypes and omits some of them. The sample shows under 80,000 clones, roughly 90% of them seen only once. The specimen sequenced was PBMCs. Source of these receptors: a woman aged 18-29 years in good health and CMV-seronegative. Each CDR3 is given with its conserved first and last residue. The D gene is left open where the match is weak. The size entry is marked missing in some rows and otherwise reads once, few, many or a size class.

d_gene	abundance	j_gene	v_gene	CDR3aa	CDR3nt
TRBD1	.	TRBJ1-4	TRBV6-5	CASRGTGSEKLFF	TGTGCCAGCAGGGGGACAGGGAGCGAAAAACTGTTTTTT
TRBD2	.	TRBJ2-5	TRBV15	CATSRGGGQETQYF	TGTGCCACCAGCAGAGGGGGGGGGCAAGAGACCCAGTACTTC
.	.	TRBJ1-6	TRBV10-1	CASVSRPNSPLHF	TGCGCCAGCGTTTCCAGGCCAAATTCACCCCTCCACTTT
.	.	TRBJ2-5	TRBV5-1	CASSLGGEAQYF	TGCGCCAGCAGCTTGGGTGGGGAGGCCCAGTACTTC
TRBD1	.	TRBJ1-2	TRBV10-3	CAIRRTGDSYTF	TGTGCCATCAGACGGACAGGGGATAGCTACACCTTC
TRBD1	.	TRBJ1-6	TRBV5-4	CASSFGQGDNSPLHF	TGTGCCAGCAGCTTCGGGCAGGGGGATAATTCACCCCTCCACTTT
.	.	TRBJ1-2	TRBV6-1	CASSDLGAQSGYTF	TGTGCCAGCAGTGATTTGGGGGCGCAGAGCGGCTACACCTTC
.	.	TRBJ2-5	TRBV7-9	CASSLYSGTQETQYF	TGTGCCAGCAGCTTATATTCAGGAACGCAAGAGACCCAGTACTTC
TRBD1	.	TRBJ1-4	TRBV18	CASSQTGPNEKLFF	TGTGCCAGCTCACAGACAGGGCCCAATGAAAAACTGTTTTTT
.	.	TRBJ1-1	TRBV28	CASLGQRVMNTEAFF	TGTGCCAGCCTAGGACAGAGGGTGATGAACACTGAAGCTTTCTTT
TRBD1	.	TRBJ2-2	TRBV2	CASSRQGTGTGELFF	TGTGCCAGCAGTCGACAGGGGACGGGCACCGGGGAGCTGTTTTTT
.	.	TRBJ1-2	TRBV6-5	CASRPSTVNYGYTF	TGTGCCAGCAGACCTTCGACAGTTAACTATGGCTACACCTTC
TRBD2	.	TRBJ2-4	TRBV7-9	CASSLSRPGGGTRLDIQYF	TGTGCCAGCAGCTTATCGCGGCCCGGGGGGGGCACGAGGTTAGACATTCAGTACTTC
.	.	TRBJ1-5	TRBV6-6	CATVGVSNQPQHF	TGTGCCACCGTGGGCGTTAGCAATCAGCCCCAGCATTTT
.	.	TRBJ1-3	TRBV6-5	CANRQRRSGNTIYF	TGTGCCAACCGACAGCGTCGCTCTGGAAACACCATATATTTT
.	.	TRBJ1-4	TRBV18	CASSTNGASNEKLFF	TGTGCCAGCTCTACCAATGGGGCTTCTAATGAAAAACTGTTTTTT
TRBD2	.	TRBJ2-1	TRBV5-1	CASSTLLAGEGNEQFF	TGCGCCAGCAGCACCTTACTAGCGGGAGAAGGGAATGAGCAGTTCTTC
.	.	TRBJ1-2	TRBV29-1	CSVEGRGGADYGYTF	TGCAGCGTTGAAGGGCGAGGTGGTGCGGACTATGGCTACACCTTC
.	.	TRBJ2-7	TRBV5-6	CASSLDRMNYEQYF	TGTGCCAGCAGCTTGGACAGGATGAACTACGAGCAGTACTTC
.	.	TRBJ2-2	TRBV30	CAWRLWNTGELFF	TGTGCCTGGAGACTCTGGAACACCGGGGAGCTGTTTTTT
TRBD1	few	TRBJ2-5	TRBV6-1	CASMSRDRGQETQYF	TGTGCCAGCATGAGCCGGGACAGGGGTCAAGAGACCCAGTACTTC
.	.	TRBJ1-4	TRBV30	CAWSVQGPEKLFF	TGTGCCTGGAGTGTACAGGGCCCGGAAAAACTGTTTTTT
TRBD2	.	TRBJ2-1	TRBV28	CASSFSSREGSYNEQFF	TGTGCCAGCAGTTTCTCGTCACGGGAGGGGTCCTACAATGAGCAGTTCTTC
TRBD1	.	TRBJ2-7	TRBV28	CASSPQGAPFYEQYF	TGTGCCAGCAGTCCACAGGGGGCGCCATTCTACGAGCAGTACTTC
TRBD1	.	TRBJ2-3	TRBV30	CAWRTGSTQYF	TGTGCCTGGCGGACAGGGTCTACGCAGTATTTT
TRBD1	once	TRBJ2-3	TRBV28	CASSPSGQTDTQYF	TGTGCCAGCAGTCCCTCGGGACAGACAGATACGCAGTATTTT
TRBD2	.	TRBJ2-7	TRBV6-5	CASGGVPDYYEQYF	TGTGCCAGCGGGGGGGTCCCGGACTACTACGAGCAGTACTTC
.	.	TRBJ2-5	TRBV5-4	CASSVTRSRETQYF	TGTGCCAGCAGCGTTACTAGGTCTCGGGAGACCCAGTACTTC
TRBD2	.	TRBJ2-2	TRBV7-2	CASSVAGGGNTGELFF	TGTGCCAGCAGCGTAGCGGGGGGGGGTAACACCGGGGAGCTGTTTTTT
TRBD2	.	TRBJ2-7	TRBV7-6	CASSFSGGRVDEQYF	TGTGCCAGCAGCTTTAGCGGGGGCAGGGTCGACGAGCAGTACTTC
TRBD1	once	TRBJ2-7	TRBV9	CASSVSSGGGSYEQYF	TGTGCCAGCAGCGTATCTTCAGGGGGCGGCTCCTACGAGCAGTACTTC
.	.	TRBJ2-2	TRBV27	CASSSGQNTGELFF	TGTGCCAGCAGCTCGGGACAGAACACCGGGGAGCTGTTTTTT
.	.	TRBJ2-6	TRBV6-6	CASSYQQSGANVLTF	TGTGCCAGCAGTTATCAACAGTCTGGGGCCAACGTCCTGACTTTC
.	once	TRBJ2-3	TRBV27	CASSTYRGRRDTDTQYF	TGTGCCAGCAGTACTTACAGGGGTCGGAGGGACACAGATACGCAGTATTTT
.	.	TRBJ2-5	TRBV28	CASSSSAHSKVGTQYF	TGTGCCAGCAGTTCTAGCGCACACAGCAAAGTAGGGACCCAGTACTTC
.	.	TRBJ1-1	TRBV5-1	CASSSERRGLGTEAFF	TGCGCCAGCAGCTCGGAACGGAGGGGTCTCGGCACTGAAGCTTTCTTT
TRBD2	.	TRBJ2-7	TRBV28	CASSASVAGGGEQYF	TGTGCCAGCAGTGCATCAGTAGCGGGAGGGGGGGAGCAGTACTTC
TRBD2	.	TRBJ2-2	TRBV7-6	CASSLGTSGSPAAGELFF	TGTGCCAGCAGCCTAGGGACTAGCGGGAGCCCGGCGGCCGGGGAGCTGTTTTTT
TRBD1	.	TRBJ2-4	TRBV30	CAWAIDRGNIQYF	TGTGCCTGGGCTATCGACAGGGGGAACATTCAGTACTTC
TRBD2	.	TRBJ2-3	TRBV14	CASSHQGRGTDTQYF	TGTGCCAGCAGCCATCAAGGGAGGGGCACAGATACGCAGTATTTT
TRBD1	.	TRBJ1-4	TRBV9	CASSAQGNANEKLFF	TGTGCCAGCAGCGCACAGGGGAATGCAAATGAAAAACTGTTTTTT
TRBD1	.	TRBJ2-7	TRBV7-2	CASSGTGPYEQYF	TGTGCCAGCTCAGGGACAGGGCCCTACGAGCAGTACTTC
TRBD2	.	TRBJ2-7	TRBV7-9	CASSLGGLAGEQYF	TGTGCCAGCAGCTTAGGGGGACTAGCGGGCGAGCAGTACTTC
.	.	TRBJ1-1	TRBV2	CASSVHEAFF	TGTGCCAGCAGTGTTCATGAAGCTTTCTTT
TRBD1	.	TRBJ2-7	TRBV28	CASSSTGTGTYEQYF	TGTGCCAGCAGTTCGACCGGGACAGGGACCTACGAGCAGTACTTC